The 12 T cell receptor beta chains below were found in one sample sequenced in a study of vaccination effects on CD4 cells after COVID-19. These TCRs are of unknown antigen specificity. Only in-frame clones appear in the TCRdb table, and some are missing; sequencing was by immunoSEQ multiplex PCR. This table holds 60,000 to 75,000 clones, around 70% found once. In the ViraFEST assay, antigen-specific CD4+ clonotypes were identified by expansion after peptide-pool stimulation. Subsequent to roughly 9 days of culture, CD4+ T cells were isolated. The person's infection with SARS-CoV-2, confirmed by PCR, took place between March and December 2020. Specimen: CD4+ T cells from PBMCs cultured with HIV peptides, collected before COVID-19 vaccination. The subset: HIV-1 Nef peptide pool negative control/reference culture. The source of these receptors is a human donor who had a prior SARS-CoV-2 infection.

This chain connects TRBV6-5 to TRBJ2-3; 9 nucleotides agree with TRBD2. Unmatched junction bases numbered 7, after V lost 7 bases and J lost 5 bases. Looked up from germline, CDR1 is MNHEY and CDR2 is SVGAGI. CDR3 length: 14 residues. CDR3 protein: CASMGRGGGDTQYF. DNA of the CDR3: TGTGCCAGCATGGGGCGGGGGGGTGGAGATACGCAGTATTTT.

In DNA form, the CDR3 reads TGTGCCAGCAGTTTAGGGGCCGGGAAGGAGTACTTC. Translation: CASSLGAGKEYF. The gene calls are TRBV12-3 or TRBV12-4 and TRBJ2-7, with D maybe TRBD2 (5 bases). The CDR3 extends over 12 amino acids. V lost 1 base, J lost 11 bases, and 12 bases lay in between.

This clone has just a few counts. This chain links TRBV5-3 with TRBJ1-1; maybe TRBD1 (6 bases). TRBV5-3 carries the ORF label, with uncertain function. V was cut by 4 bases and J by 0 bases, with 19 bases left in between. CDR3 size: 17 residues. DNA of the CDR3: TGTGCCAGAAGCCAAGAGGGGGGTAATCGCATGAACACTGAAGCTTTCTTT. It encodes CARSQEGGNRMNTEAFF.

The chain recombines TRBV5-1 with TRBJ2-5; 9 nucleotides line up with TRBD1. The trim removed 3 bases at V and 2 bases at J, leaving 2 bases unmatched. CDR3 size: 14 residues. CDR1 SGHRS and CDR2 YFSETQ come from the germline V gene. The CDR3 region is CASSSGQGQETQYF. CDR3 DNA: TGCGCCAGCAGCTCCGGACAGGGGCAAGAGACCCAGTACTTC.

V is TRBV6-5 and J is TRBJ2-5; 8 bases align to TRBD2. This CDR3 spans 14 amino acids. V lost 8 bases to trimming and J lost 0 bases; unmatched junction nucleotides: 5. Germline CDR1 MNHEY, CDR2 SVGAGI. CDR3 in amino acids: CASLTSEYQETQYF. CDR3 bases: TGTGCCAGCCTGACTAGCGAGTACCAAGAGACCCAGTACTTC.

Worth noting for this clone: The sample contains more than one DNA sequence encoding this CDR3. The CDR3 reads CASSGQGSSPLHF. The CDR3 nucleotides are TGTGCCAGCAGTGGACAGGGGAGTTCACCCCTCCACTTT. The chain employs TRBV2 and TRBJ1-6; 8 bases match TRBD1. V shed 4 bases, J shed 9 bases, and the junction held 2 bases outside the gene matches. The germline V gene encodes CDR1 SNHLY and CDR2 FYNNEI. There are 13 residues in the CDR3.

V and J are TRBV18 and TRBJ1-2; D gene uncertain. Germline loops: CDR1 KGHSH, CDR2 LQKENI. The ends were cut back, 5 bases at V and 0 bases at J, with 16 bases in the middle. CDR3 length: 16 residues. CDR3 in DNA: TGTGCCAGCTCATTGAACGAGGCGGTTACTAACTATGGCTACACCTTC. Translating gives CASSLNEAVTNYGYTF.

The J gene is TRBJ1-1, the V gene TRBV11-2; D ambiguous. Trimming left V 0 bases short and J 6 bases short, with 5 bases between. Germline V gene sequence: CDR1 SGHAT, CDR2 FQNNGV. CDR3 size: 12 residues. In DNA, the CDR3 is TGTGCCAGCAGCTTAGAAAAAGCTGAAGCTTTCTTT. Encoded protein: CASSLEKAEAFF. The full variable domain, with the rest looked up from reference TRBV11-2 and TRBJ1-1, is EAGVAQSPRYKIIEKRQSVAFWCNPISGHATLYWYQQILGQGPKLLIQFQNNGVVDDSQLPKDRFSAERLKGVDSTLKIQPAKLEDSAVYLCASSLEKAEAFFGQGTRLTVV.

The chain has TRBV5-1 and TRBJ2-5, with D possibly matching TRBD2 (6 bases). Germline V gene sequence: CDR1 SGHRS, CDR2 YFSETQ. This CDR3 has 15 amino acids. V was cut by 1 base and J by 5 bases, with 15 bases left in between. This CDR3 is CASSLLSGSGETQYF. CDR3 bases: TGCGCCAGCAGCTTGTTGTCCGGGAGCGGGGAGACCCAGTACTTC. The full variable domain, completed using reference TRBV5-1 and TRBJ2-5, is KAGVTQTPRYLIKTRGQQVTLSCSPISGHRSVSWYQQTPGQGLQFLFEYFSETQRNKGNFPGRFSGRQFSNSRSEMNVSTLELGDSALYLCASSLLSGSGETQYFGPGTRLLVL.

The rearrangement joins TRBV4-3 to TRBJ2-7, with D uncertain. The CDR3 has 16 residues. Germline loops: CDR1 LGHNA, CDR2 YSLEER. Trimming left V 0 bases short and J 3 bases short, with 15 bases between. This CDR3 reads CASSQELSVRGYEQYF. The CDR3 DNA reads TGCGCCAGCAGCCAAGAGCTTTCTGTTCGAGGCTACGAGCAGTACTTC.

This sequence joins TRBV18 and TRBJ1-2, with a possible D match to TRBD1 (5 bases). Germline assignment: CDR1 KGHSH and CDR2 LQKENI. This CDR3 contains 13 residues. Trimming left V 2 bases short and J 5 bases short, with 9 bases between. CDR3 amino acids: CASSPRGEYGYTF. The CDR3 bases are TGTGCCAGCTCACCAAGGGGAGAGTATGGCTACACCTTC.

This clone has only a few counts. The V call is TRBV5-1, the J call TRBJ1-4, with D unclear. CDR1 is SGHRS, CDR2 YFSETQ, per germline. Trimming removed 1 base at V and 8 bases at J, with 12 bases between. This CDR3 has 14 residues. CDR3 in amino acids: CASSLSPSGEKLFF. DNA for the CDR3: TGCGCCAGCAGCTTGTCCCCCTCGGGAGAAAAACTGTTTTTT.